The clone carrying this T cell receptor (beta chain) has ten or more counts. Its antigen remains unknown. The source of the sample is a study of T-cell memory formation after mild COVID-19. Study summary: TCR clustering was largely donor specific.

Barcoded TCR alpha and TCR beta cDNA libraries with UMIs came from 5'RACE using constant-segment primers. TCRdb itself ran the 5' RACE reads through MiXCR, one entry per CDR3 protein. Among about 270,000 distinct CDR3 sequences, 15% to 20% were seen once, and the ten largest hold roughly 25%. CDR1 is DFQATT and CDR2 is SNEGSKA in the germline V gene (reference sequence). V was cut by 2 bases and J by 4 bases, with 17 bases left in between. This CDR3 spans 16 amino acids. General study points: CD4+ bias marked clones expanding day 15 to 37, unlike balanced contracting clones. Memory sampled before infection contained some responding clones, suggesting cross-reactive memory joined.

This receptor was obtained from a man aged 18 to 30 who had mild COVID-19 (a few samples of this study predate the infection). Cell type and time point are not known. This chain connects TRBV20-1 to TRBJ1-4; no reliable D call. The sequenced sample was PBMCs or a T cell subset sorted from them (not recorded which). CDR3 in amino acids: CSARTALDRVNEKLFF. The CDR3, as DNA: TGCAGTGCTAGAACCGCGTTGGACCGGGTTAATGAAAAACTGTTTTTT.